These 32 T cell receptor beta chains came from one sample sequenced in a study of blood T cell repertoires in COVID-19 (dated by TCRdb to 2020 to 2021). The library was produced with the immunoSEQ multiplex PCR assay. The immuneACCESS repertoire file appears here via TCRdb, limited to in-frame rearrangements. These files lack a portion of the clones; in checked studies, under half of the deficit traces to unresolved V genes, and the cause of the others is not known. Here the sample has about 200,000 clones; roughly 84% occur a single time. The top ten clonotypes cover over 6.5% of the sample. The source material was PBMCs or T cells enriched from blood (not recorded which). The receptors stem from a man aged 35 to 55 who had recovered from COVID-19.

The chain uses TRBV2 and TRBJ2-1, with D unresolved. CDR1 is SNHLY and CDR2 is FYNNEI in the germline V gene. V was cut by 0 bases and J by 9 bases, with 6 bases left in between. The CDR3 totals 12 residues. Here the CDR3 DNA reads TGTGCCAGCAGTGAAGCTCTCGGTGAGCAGTTCTTC. Its protein is CASSEALGEQFF.

The chain couples TRBV2 to TRBJ2-2; 7 nucleotides agree with TRBD2. CDR3 length: 16 amino acids. Germline V gives CDR1 SNHLY, CDR2 FYNNEI. The junction had 9 bases not matched to a gene; V was cut back by 7 bases and J by 1 base. In nucleotides, the CDR3 is TGTGCCAGCACAAGTACTACTAGCGAGAACACCGGGGAGCTGTTTTTT. Translating it yields CASTSTTSENTGELFF.

The rearrangement uses TRBV5-1 and TRBJ2-3; 9 bases match TRBD1. V was pared by 4 bases and J by 2 bases, with 2 bases of the junction left unmatched. CDR3 length: 14 amino acids. The germline gives CDR1 SGHRS, CDR2 YFSETQ. The CDR3 spells CASSRTGDTDTQYF. CDR3 nucleotide sequence: TGCGCCAGCAGCCGGACAGGGGACACAGATACGCAGTATTTT.

This sequence joins TRBV12-3 or TRBV12-4 and TRBJ1-6, with D possibly matching TRBD1 (6 bases). The CDR3 contains 13 residues. The V end was cut by 6 bases, the J end by 7 bases, with 10 bases between. In DNA form, the CDR3 reads TGTGCCAGCAGCCCTAGGGGGAATTCACCCCTCCACTTT. Protein: CASSPRGNSPLHF.

The V call is TRBV7-2, the J call TRBJ2-5; 9 bases agree with TRBD2. Germline CDR1 and CDR2: SGHTA and FQGNSA. V shed 2 bases, J shed 5 bases, and the junction held 9 bases outside the gene matches. The CDR3 has 16 amino acids. CDR3 loop: CASSLQSGGRIETQYF. The DNA for the CDR3 is TGTGCCAGCAGCTTACAGAGCGGGGGGCGGATTGAGACCCAGTACTTC.

This clone was picked up one time. The V call is TRBV6-5, the J call TRBJ1-2, with D possibly matching TRBD1 (5 bases). The V end was cut by 6 bases, the J end by 3 bases, with 11 bases between. Germline V gene data show CDR1 as MNHEY and CDR2 as SVGAGI. The CDR3 is 13 residues long. Here the CDR3 DNA reads TGTGCCAGCAGACGAGACAGAGACTATGGCTACACCTTC. Translated, it gives CASRRDRDYGYTF.

The chain couples TRBV10-1 to TRBJ1-1; no clear D. V was trimmed by 4 bases and J by 3 bases, leaving 9 bases between them. Per germline, CDR1 WNHNN and CDR2 SYGVQD (reference sequence). This CDR3 contains 13 residues. CDR3 DNA: TGCGCCAGCAGTGTATTAATCGACACTGAAGCTTTCTTT. Translating gives CASSVLIDTEAFF.

The V call is TRBV7-3, the J call TRBJ2-6; possible D gene TRBD1, 5 bases. The CDR3 sequence is 18 residues long. V was shortened by 2 bases and J by 0 bases, with 14 bases between the two germline ends. Germline loops: CDR1 SGHTA, CDR2 FQGTGA. The CDR3 DNA reads as TGTGCCAGCAGCTTAGGGGCCCTTTCCGGCTCTGGGGCCAACGTCCTGACTTTC. Protein: CASSLGALSGSGANVLTF. The full variable domain, completed using reference TRBV7-3 and TRBJ2-6, is GAGVSQTPSNKVTEKGKYVELRCDPISGHTALYWYRQSLGQGPEFLIYFQGTGAADDSGLPNDRFFAVRPEGSVSTLKIQRTERGDSAVYLCASSLGALSGSGANVLTFGAGSRLTVL.

CDR3 bases: TGTGCCAGCAGCCCACCACTAGCCGGGGAGACCCAGTACTTC. Its protein is CASSPPLAGETQYF. The chain has TRBV7-6 and TRBJ2-5; D possibly corresponds to TRBD2 (6 bases). The CDR3 has 14 residues. Trimming pared 5 bases from V and 5 bases from J, leaving 15 bases between. CDR1 and CDR2 from the germline V gene are SGHVS and FNYEAQ.

This clone has more than one count but fewer than ten. The chain combines TRBV4-3 with TRBJ1-5; unclear D gene. With 0 bases removed from V and 10 bases from J, the gap between germline ends came to 19 bases. Germline CDR1 LGHNA, CDR2 YSLEER. This CDR3 contains 16 residues. The CDR3 spells CASSQDHMGVREPQHF. CDR3 in DNA: TGCGCCAGCAGCCAAGATCATATGGGAGTTAGAGAACCCCAGCATTTT.

This sequence joins TRBV10-2 and TRBJ1-6, with D possibly matching TRBD1 (5 bases). The CDR3 length is 17 residues. The V end was cut by 2 bases, the J end by 6 bases, with 17 bases between. Germline V gene lookup returns CDR1 WSHSY and CDR2 SAAADI. The CDR3 region has the DNA TGCGCCAGCAGTGAGACGGCACGGGAGGGGCCTAATTCACCCCTCCACTTT. Its protein is CASSETAREGPNSPLHF.

The V call is TRBV3-1 (or the pseudogene TRBV3-2), the J call TRBJ1-2; D gene unclear. Trimming shortened V by 0 bases and J by 2 bases, and 10 bases separated the two germline ends. The CDR3 loop spans 15 amino acids. Germline V gene lookup returns CDR1 LGHDT and CDR2 YNNKEL (reference sequence). As DNA, the CDR3 is TGTGCCAGCAGCCAAGATCTTAGCGGGAACTATGGCTACACCTTC. Translated: CASSQDLSGNYGYTF.

This clone was counted only a few times. The V and J genes are TRBV7-9 and TRBJ1-1; the match to TRBD1 covers 8 bases. V lost 5 bases and J lost 5; bases outside the gene matches: 7. The CDR3 has 14 residues. Germline CDR1 is SEHNR and CDR2 is FQNEAQ (reference sequence). The chain's CDR3 is CASSTDRGGTEAFF. The CDR3, as DNA: TGTGCCAGCAGCACCGACAGGGGAGGGACTGAAGCTTTCTTT.

This chain links TRBV28 with TRBJ1-2; D possibly corresponds to TRBD1 (6 bases). Germline loops: CDR1 MDHEN, CDR2 SYDVKM. The V gene lost 5 bases and the J gene lost 4 bases, with 17 bases spanning the gap. The CDR3 extends over 15 amino acids. DNA for the CDR3: TGTGCCAGCAGTCCTCAGGGGAAAATGGGCTATGGCTACACCTTC. This gives the protein CASSPQGKMGYGYTF.

This chain links TRBV19 with TRBJ2-1; maybe TRBD1 (7 bases). CDR1 and CDR2 from the germline V gene are LNHDA and SQIVND (reference sequence). This CDR3 spans 15 amino acids. Deletions cut 5 bases from V and 6 bases from J, with 17 bases between. The CDR3 is CASSLNRGAGNEQFF. The CDR3 bases are TGTGCCAGTAGTTTAAACAGGGGAGCGGGCAATGAGCAGTTCTTC.

V gene TRBV24-1 combines with J gene TRBJ1-2, with a tentative D call TRBD1 (5 bases). Germline assignment: CDR1 KGHDR and CDR2 SFDVKD. Trimming took off 7 bases at V and 2 bases at J, with 16 bases between the two ends. CDR3 length: 15 amino acids. The CDR3 reads CATSQTGGTNYGYTF. CDR3 sequence (DNA): TGTGCCACCAGCCAAACTGGGGGGACCAACTATGGCTACACCTTC.

The chain joins TRBV28 to TRBJ1-2; 9 bases agree with TRBD1. Looked up from germline, CDR1 is MDHEN and CDR2 is SYDVKM. The CDR3 runs 14 residues. V dropped 5 bases and J dropped 5; count of bases not matched to a gene: 6. The CDR3 loop is CASSPHGTGYGYTF. The CDR3 DNA is TGTGCCAGCAGTCCCCATGGGACAGGGTATGGCTACACCTTC.

This chain links TRBV6-2 or TRBV6-3 with TRBJ1-1; maybe TRBD1 (6 bases). Germline-derived CDR1 and CDR2 are MNHEY and SVGEGT. V dropped 2 bases and J dropped 5 bases, with 12 bases sitting between them. There are 14 residues in the CDR3. The DNA of the CDR3 is TGTGCCAGCAGTTACGGGGCAGGGGTTACTGAAGCTTTCTTT. This translates into CASSYGAGVTEAFF.

V and J are TRBV3-1 (or the pseudogene TRBV3-2) and TRBJ1-2; no clear D gene. Germline lookup yields CDR1 LGHDT and CDR2 YNNKEL (reference sequence). Trimming removed 1 base from V and 8 bases from J, with 17 bases in between. The CDR3 runs to 15 residues. CDR3 residues: CASSQVLEPLRGYTF. The CDR3 DNA sequence: TGTGCCAGCAGCCAAGTTCTGGAGCCACTGAGGGGCTACACCTTC.

In this sample, this clone turned up once. The V and J genes are TRBV7-9 and TRBJ2-1; D is unclear. Germline CDR1 and CDR2: SEHNR and FQNEAQ (reference sequence). Trimming removed 7 bases from V and 5 bases from J, with 6 bases in between. The CDR3 sequence is 11 residues long. The CDR3 sequence is CASILNNEQFF. The CDR3 coding sequence is TGTGCCAGCATCCTAAACAATGAGCAGTTCTTC.

V gene TRBV10-3 combines with J gene TRBJ1-4; TRBD1 might be the D (5 bases). The CDR3 spans 16 residues. Germline CDR1 and CDR2: ENHRY and SYGVKD. Trimming stripped 7 bases from V and 2 bases from J, with 17 bases between. DNA of the CDR3: TGTGCCATCAACTTGGGGGGTGCGGGGACTAATGAAAAACTGTTTTTT. It translates to CAINLGGAGTNEKLFF.

V usage is TRBV4-2 and J usage is TRBJ2-2; 8 bases are shared with TRBD1. Per germline, CDR1 LGHNA and CDR2 YNFKEQ. V was clipped by 4 bases and J by 2 bases; unmatched bases: 6. The CDR3 loop spans 16 amino acids. The CDR3 region is CASSRPGQDNTGELFF. CDR3 coding DNA: TGTGCCAGCAGCCGGCCGGGACAGGATAACACCGGGGAGCTGTTTTTT.

This clone has just a few counts. V usage is TRBV7-7 and J usage is TRBJ2-2; TRBD1 matches 9 bases. CDR3 length equals 15 residues. CDR1 is SSHAT and CDR2 is FNYEAQ in the germline V gene (reference sequence). V shed 5 bases, J shed 4 bases, and the junction held 5 bases outside the gene matches. Here the CDR3 reads CASSIDRGSTGELFF. DNA for the CDR3: TGTGCCAGCAGCATCGACAGGGGGTCCACCGGGGAGCTGTTTTTT.

The DNA of the CDR3 is TGTGCCAGCAGCCCAGGACAGGGGCGCTATCAGCCCCAGCATTTT. Its translation is CASSPGQGRYQPQHF. J is TRBJ1-5 and V is TRBV4-2, with 9 positions matching TRBD1. This CDR3 is 15 amino acids long. With 4 bases clipped from V and 5 bases from J, the junction kept 6 bases outside the gene matches. The germline V gene encodes CDR1 LGHNA and CDR2 YNFKEQ.

The V call is TRBV18, the J call TRBJ1-1, with TRBD1 identical over 10 bases. The ends lost 3 bases at V and 3 bases at J; junction bases unmatched: 4. The CDR3 length is 15 residues. The germline CDR1 and CDR2 sequences are KGHSH and LQKENI. CDR3 DNA sequence: TGTGCCAGCTCACCTCGACAGGGGGCGGACACTGAAGCTTTCTTT. Protein sequence: CASSPRQGADTEAFF.

The V gene is TRBV6-5, the J gene TRBJ1-6, with 9 positions matching TRBD1. Losses at the gene ends were 10 bases for V and 0 bases for J; bases not matched to a gene: 4. This CDR3 is built from 15 residues. Germline V gene sequence: CDR1 MNHEY, CDR2 SVGAGI. The CDR3 loop is CATRDRASYNSPLHF. CDR3 DNA sequence: TGTGCCACCCGGGACAGGGCCTCCTATAATTCACCCCTCCACTTT.

This sequence joins TRBV28 and TRBJ2-7, with TRBD1 matching 12 bases. With 5 bases clipped from V and 6 bases from J, the junction kept 5 bases outside the gene matches. The CDR3 has 14 amino acids. Germline V gene lookup returns CDR1 MDHEN and CDR2 SYDVKM. The CDR3 is CASSAGTGGFEQYF. Here the CDR3 DNA reads TGTGCCAGCAGTGCCGGGACAGGGGGCTTCGAGCAGTACTTC. Variable domain in full (rest from reference TRBV28 and TRBJ2-7): DVKVTQSSRYLVKRTGEKVFLECVQDMDHENMFWYRQDPGLGLRLIYFSYDVKMKEKGDIPEGYSVSREKKERFSLILESASTNQTSMYLCASSAGTGGFEQYFGPGTRLTVT.

This clone is a singleton in its sample. This chain joins TRBV7-9 and TRBJ1-5, with D possibly matching TRBD1 (6 bases). The CDR3 has 15 residues. The V and J ends lost 5 bases and 3 bases respectively, with 14 bases between them. CDR1 and CDR2 (germline): SEHNR, FQNEAQ (reference sequence). CDR3 in DNA: TGTGCCAGCAGCCAGATGGACAGCTACAATCAGCCCCAGCATTTT. It encodes CASSQMDSYNQPQHF.

This chain connects TRBV7-6 to TRBJ1-2, with a tentative D call TRBD1 (5 bases). Germline V gene data show CDR1 as SGHVS and CDR2 as FNYEAQ. The CDR3 runs 14 residues. Trimming took off 1 base at V and 4 bases at J, with 10 bases between the two ends. Here the CDR3 DNA reads TGTGCCAGCAGCTTAGGACAGACCTCCTATGGCTACACCTTC. Protein sequence: CASSLGQTSYGYTF.

The sample holds a few counts of this clone. J is TRBJ1-6 and V is TRBV5-4; the D gene is possibly TRBD1 (5 bases). This CDR3 region has 13 residues. Germline CDR1 SGHNT, CDR2 YYREEE (reference sequence). Trimming left V 0 bases short and J 7 bases short, with 5 bases between. Written as DNA, the CDR3 is TGTGCCAGCAGCTTGGAGGGGAATTCACCCCTCCACTTT. Translating it yields CASSLEGNSPLHF.

In its sample, this clone was seen once. The genes are TRBV28 and TRBJ2-3; 9 bases agree with TRBD2. Trimming at V came to 3 bases and at J to 2 bases, leaving 6 bases not matched to a gene. Germline V gene sequence: CDR1 MDHEN, CDR2 SYDVKM. CDR3 length: 16 amino acids. In DNA form, the CDR3 reads TGTGCCAGCAGTTTTCTGGGCGGGGGGGCCACAGATACGCAGTATTTT. It specifies CASSFLGGGATDTQYF. Filled out from reference TRBV28 and TRBJ2-3, the complete variable domain reads DVKVTQSSRYLVKRTGEKVFLECVQDMDHENMFWYRQDPGLGLRLIYFSYDVKMKEKGDIPEGYSVSREKKERFSLILESASTNQTSMYLCASSFLGGGATDTQYFGPGTRLTVL.

J is TRBJ2-5 and V is TRBV7-2, with 7 bases aligning to TRBD2. CDR1 and CDR2 from the germline V gene are SGHTA and FQGNSA. This CDR3 region has 13 residues. Losses at the gene ends were 5 bases for V and 5 bases for J; bases not matched to a gene: 5. The CDR3 nucleotides are TGTGCCAGCAGCCGGGGGGAAGCGGAGACCCAGTACTTC. Protein product: CASSRGEAETQYF.